This T cell receptor beta chain came from a study of control samples from healthy donors and cancer patients. TCRdb keeps only in-frame clones here, not all; method: immunoSEQ multiplex PCR. The sample yields 95,000 to 150,000 clones, roughly nine tenths seen once. Germline loops: CDR1 SGHNT, CDR2 YENEEA. The CDR3 is 15 residues long. Trimming took 4 bases from V and 2 from J; bases not matched to a gene: 4. The chain uses TRBV11-3 and TRBJ2-5; 10 bases are a match to TRBD1. Source material: blood. The TCR sequence derives from a woman younger than 30 in good health. The CDR3 spells CASSSGTGVQETQYF. CDR3 in DNA: TGTGCCAGCAGCTCCGGGACAGGGGTTCAAGAGACCCAGTACTTC.